One sample yielded the 21 T cell receptor beta chains listed below, sequenced in a study of cytomegalovirus exposure and HLA in healthy donors. The primer mix had 60 Vbeta and 13 Jbeta primers. Profiled with immunoSEQ multiplex PCR; TCRdb holds only in-frame clones, not every one. Of some 140,000 clones listed, less than 85% are singletons. Input material: PBMCs. These TCRs come from a man between 18 and 29 years old in good health and CMV-seropositive.

This clone was seen a few times. The J gene is TRBJ1-2, the V gene TRBV29-1; 9 nucleotides match TRBD1. The V gene's germline CDR1 is SQVTM and CDR2 ANQGSEA. CDR3 length: 14 residues. After removal of 5 bases from V and 0 bases from J, the junction contained 4 bases not matched to a gene. For the CDR3, the DNA is TGCAGCGTTAGAGGACAGGGGACTAACTATGGCTACACCTTC. Translation gives CSVRGQGTNYGYTF.

The chain is built from TRBV7-3 and TRBJ2-1; unclear D gene. The V end lost 5 bases, the J end lost 5 bases, and 13 bases lay between the germline ends. The germline V gene encodes CDR1 SGHTA and CDR2 FQGTGA. This CDR3 contains 14 residues. CDR3 bases: TGTGCCAGCAGCCCCTCATCGAGAGACAATGAGCAGTTCTTC. It codes for CASSPSSRDNEQFF.

The chain combines TRBV28 with TRBJ1-1, with TRBD1 matching over 8 bases. In germline, CDR1 is MDHEN, CDR2 SYDVKM. Germline trimming cut 5 bases from V and 4 bases from J; bases unmatched to any gene: 9. This CDR3 region has 15 residues. The CDR3 here is CASSPRTGRGTEAFF. The CDR3 DNA reads as TGTGCCAGCAGTCCTAGGACAGGGAGGGGCACTGAAGCTTTCTTT.

V is TRBV19 and J is TRBJ2-2; 9 nucleotides match TRBD2. This CDR3 has 16 amino acids. Per the germline V gene, CDR1 is LNHDA and CDR2 is SQIVND (reference sequence). V lost 4 bases to trimming and J lost 2 bases; unmatched junction nucleotides: 5. The CDR3 reads CASSRSGRSNTGELFF. The DNA of the CDR3 is TGTGCCAGTAGTAGGAGCGGGAGGAGCAACACCGGGGAGCTGTTTTTT. The full variable domain, in which reference TRBV19 and TRBJ2-2 provide the parts outside the CDR3, is DGGITQSPKYLFRKEGQNVTLSCEQNLNHDAMYWYRQDPGQGLRLIYYSQIVNDFQKGDIAEGYSVSREKKESFPLTVTSAQKNPTAFYLCASSRSGRSNTGELFFGEGSRLTVL.

This chain uses TRBV4-1 with TRBJ2-7; D gene unclear. The germline V gene encodes CDR1 MGHRA and CDR2 YSYEKL. The V end was cut by 1 base, the J end by 5 bases, with 21 bases between. The CDR3 is 17 amino acids. CDR3 region: CASSQGFARSTTNEQYF. In nucleotides, the CDR3 is TGCGCCAGCAGCCAAGGATTCGCCCGGTCCACCACCAACGAGCAGTACTTC.

This clone was counted only a few times. The CDR3 coding sequence is TGTGCCAGCAGCGTAGGGAGCGAAGAGACCCAGTACTTC. Protein: CASSVGSEETQYF. V is TRBV9 and J is TRBJ2-5; the D is unclear. CDR1 and CDR2 (germline): SGDLS, YYNGEE. Trimming took 0 bases from V and 3 from J, leaving 6 bases between them. The CDR3 runs to 13 residues.

The chain has TRBV7-2 and TRBJ2-7; D is possibly TRBD1 (5 bases). V gave up 5 bases and J gave up 4 bases, with 12 bases separating them. Germline V CDR1 and CDR2: SGHTA, FQGNSA. This CDR3 comprises 13 residues. The CDR3 region is CASSPDKPYEQYF. The CDR3 region has the DNA TGTGCCAGCAGCCCGGACAAGCCTTACGAGCAGTACTTC.

V gene TRBV5-1 combines with J gene TRBJ2-7; 9 nucleotides agree with TRBD2. Germline V CDR1 and CDR2: SGHRS, YFSETQ. This CDR3 contains 15 residues. V lost 0 bases to trimming and J lost 4 bases; unmatched junction nucleotides: 5. CDR3 nucleotide sequence: TGCGCCAGCAGCTTGGACCCTAGCGGGGTTTACGAGCAGTACTTC. It translates to CASSLDPSGVYEQYF.

The V call is TRBV2, the J call TRBJ2-3, with D unresolved. The V end lost 10 bases, the J end lost 6 bases, and 11 bases lay between the germline ends. This CDR3 has 11 amino acids. CDR1 and CDR2 from the germline V gene are SNHLY and FYNNEI. The CDR3 DNA reads as TGTGCCACCTATTTTATCGATACGCAGTATTTT. Translation: CATYFIDTQYF.

The rearrangement links TRBV6-5 to TRBJ2-2; 7 positions match TRBD1. In germline, CDR1 is MNHEY, CDR2 SVGAGI. After removal of 6 bases from V and 4 bases from J, the junction contained 5 bases not matched to a gene. The CDR3 spans 14 residues. The CDR3 DNA reads TGTGCCAGCAGGATGACAGGGTTCACCGGGGAGCTGTTTTTT. Protein: CASRMTGFTGELFF.

Remarks on this clone: One end of the junction varies from germline; a read error may be responsible. The gene calls are TRBV7-7 and TRBJ2-1; D is unclear. The CDR3 loop spans 13 amino acids. Germline V gene data show CDR1 as SSHAT and CDR2 as FNYEAQ (reference sequence). The CDR3 DNA is TGTGCTAGCAGCTTAGATTCTTACAATGAGCAGTTCTTC. As protein: CASSLDSYNEQFF.

This clone was recorded only once. The chain carries TRBV5-6 and TRBJ1-4; D might be TRBD1 (6 bases). V shed 3 bases and J shed 8 bases, with 14 bases lying between them. The germline V gene has CDR1 SGHDT and CDR2 YYEEEE. There are 14 residues in the CDR3. The CDR3 sequence: CASSSTGVREKLFF. The CDR3 region has the DNA TGTGCCAGCAGCTCGACAGGAGTAAGAGAAAAACTGTTTTTT. Using reference TRBV5-6 and TRBJ1-4 for the parts outside the CDR3, the full variable domain is DAGVTQSPTHLIKTRGQQVTLRCSPKSGHDTVSWYQQALGQGPQFIFQYYEEEERQRGNFPDRFSGHQFPNYSSELNVNALLLGDSALYLCASSSTGVREKLFFGSGTQLSVL.

CDR3 DNA sequence: TGTGCCAGCAGTTGCAGTACAACGTTGGATAATTCACCCCTCCACTTT. This sequence encodes CASSCSTTLDNSPLHF. The chain joins TRBV6-9 to TRBJ1-6; no clear D gene. The ends were cut back, 4 bases at V and 5 bases at J, with 15 bases in the middle. CDR3 length: 16 residues. Germline V CDR1 and CDR2: MNHGY, SVAAGI.

The rearrangement uses TRBV5-1 and TRBJ2-5; 10 nucleotides line up with TRBD1. The CDR3 is made up of 14 amino acids. Germline V lookup: CDR1 SGHRS, CDR2 YFSETQ. With 4 bases clipped from V and 5 bases from J, the junction kept 5 bases outside the gene matches. The CDR3 DNA sequence: TGCGCCAGCAGCCCGACAGGGGGCAGGGAGACCCAGTACTTC. It yields the protein CASSPTGGRETQYF.

V usage is TRBV5-6 and J usage is TRBJ2-2, with TRBD2 matching over 13 bases. The J segment lost 6 bases and the V segment lost 2 bases, leaving 7 bases of the junction unmatched. CDR1 and CDR2 from the germline V gene are SGHDT and YYEEEE. The CDR3 extends over 17 amino acids. Here the CDR3 reads CASSLRTSGRAAGELFF. As DNA, the CDR3 is TGTGCCAGCAGCTTACGCACTAGCGGGAGGGCCGCCGGGGAGCTGTTTTTT.

Regarding this clone: Other DNA sequences in the sample encode the same CDR3. The chain joins TRBV28 to TRBJ1-2, with 9 bases identical to TRBD1. J gave up 2 bases and V 4 bases, and 2 bases lay outside the gene matches. The CDR3 consists of 14 residues. Germline V lookup: CDR1 MDHEN, CDR2 SYDVKM. CDR3 sequence (DNA): TGTGCCAGCAGTTCGGGACAGGGAAACTATGGCTACACCTTC. Residues: CASSSGQGNYGYTF.

This clone was seen a single time. This chain links TRBV6-1 with TRBJ2-7; 10 bases align to TRBD1. CDR1 and CDR2 from the germline V gene are MNHNS and SASEGT. CDR3 size: 15 residues. The trim removed 2 bases at V and 9 bases at J, leaving 10 bases unmatched. In DNA form, the CDR3 reads TGTGCCAGCAGTGAAAGGGTGGGACAGGGGTTGGGGCAGTACTTC. Translation gives CASSERVGQGLGQYF.

V and J are TRBV4-1 and TRBJ2-7; 10 bases map to TRBD1. This CDR3 is built from 17 residues. From germline, CDR1 is MGHRA and CDR2 YSYEKL. V lost 4 bases to trimming and J lost 1 base; unmatched junction nucleotides: 10. This CDR3 is CASSPHPMGQGSYEQYF. CDR3 in DNA: TGCGCCAGCAGCCCCCACCCTATGGGACAGGGGTCCTACGAGCAGTACTTC.

This rearrangement joins TRBV19 to TRBJ2-4; 15 nucleotides align to TRBD2. Germline CDR1 reads LNHDA; CDR2 reads SQIVND (reference sequence). J lost 4 bases, V lost 6 bases, and 7 bases had no gene match. The CDR3 is 17 amino acids. The CDR3 nucleotides read TGTGCCAGTAGGCCGGGACTAGCGGGGGGCGAGAAAAACATTCAGTACTTC. Residues: CASRPGLAGGEKNIQYF. Looking up the rest from reference TRBV19 and TRBJ2-4 gives the full variable domain: DGGITQSPKYLFRKEGQNVTLSCEQNLNHDAMYWYRQDPGQGLRLIYYSQIVNDFQKGDIAEGYSVSREKKESFPLTVTSAQKNPTAFYLCASRPGLAGGEKNIQYFGAGTRLSVL.

V usage is TRBV5-4 and J usage is TRBJ1-5, with 8 bases identical to TRBD1. The CDR3 covers 16 residues. Germline V CDR1 and CDR2: SGHNT, YYREEE (reference sequence). With V trimmed by 2 bases and J by 10 bases, 14 bases remained unmatched. The CDR3 DNA reads as TGTGCCAGCAGCTTAGGACAGGGACAGGAATCGGGCCCCCAGCATTTT. Its protein product is CASSLGQGQESGPQHF.

This clone was counted only a few times. The chain is built from TRBV6-6 and TRBJ2-5; TRBD1 matches 7 bases. This CDR3 region has 12 residues. CDR1 and CDR2 from the germline V gene are MNHNY and SVGAGI (reference sequence). V was pared by 8 bases and J by 1 base, with 1 base of the junction left unmatched. The CDR3 nucleotides are TGTGCCAGCGGACAGGTCCAAGAGACCCAGTACTTC. It specifies CASGQVQETQYF.